These 20 T cell receptor beta chains came from one sample sequenced in a study of cytomegalovirus exposure and HLA in healthy donors. Primers for the PCR totalled 60 Vbeta and 13 Jbeta. Clones were read by immunoSEQ multiplex PCR, and TCRdb kept only the in-frame ones, dropping some. The data show 130,000 or so clones, roughly 78% seen once. The sample consisted of PBMCs. Receptors originate from a man younger than 45 in good health and CMV-seronegative.

This rearrangement joins TRBV4-3 to TRBJ1-1; tentatively, D is TRBD1 (6 bases). The germline V and J ends were trimmed by 4 bases and 2 bases, with 14 bases remaining between them. The CDR3 is 15 residues long. Germline V gene sequence: CDR1 LGHNA, CDR2 YSLEER. CDR3 sequence (DNA): TGCGCCAGCAGCCTGAGGGGGGGAGCAAACACTGAAGCTTTCTTT. Protein product: CASSLRGGANTEAFF.

The V gene is TRBV2, the J gene TRBJ2-7; D is unresolved. V gave up 7 bases and J gave up 6 bases, with 13 bases separating them. Germline loops: CDR1 SNHLY, CDR2 FYNNEI. The CDR3 loop spans 12 amino acids. The CDR3, as DNA: TGTGCCAGCATCGCCGGCAGCGCCGAGCAGTACTTC. Its protein product is CASIAGSAEQYF. Using reference TRBV2 and TRBJ2-7 for the parts outside the CDR3, the full variable domain is EPEVTQTPSHQVTQMGQEVILRCVPISNHLYFYWYRQILGQKVEFLVSFYNNEISEKSEIFDDQFSVERPDGSNFTLKIRSTKLEDSAMYFCASIAGSAEQYFGPGTRLTVT.

V gene TRBV6-5 combines with J gene TRBJ2-1; D gene unclear. CDR1 and CDR2 (germline): MNHEY, SVGAGI. The germline V and J ends were trimmed by 2 bases and 6 bases, with 14 bases remaining between them. This CDR3 contains 15 residues. This chain's CDR3 is CASSYGAPPGNEQFF. The CDR3 DNA reads TGTGCCAGCAGTTACGGTGCCCCCCCCGGCAATGAGCAGTTCTTC.

The chain combines TRBV2 with TRBJ2-7; possibly TRBD2 for D (5 bases). CDR1 and CDR2 (germline): SNHLY, FYNNEI. The CDR3 consists of 16 residues. V gave up 3 bases and J gave up 5 bases, with 20 bases separating them. The CDR3 region has the DNA TGTGCCAGCAGTGACGAGGCAGGAGGCGAGCGTGACGAGCAGTACTTC. Protein sequence: CASSDEAGGERDEQYF.

V and J are TRBV4-2 and TRBJ1-2; possible D gene TRBD1, 5 bases. Germline V gene data show CDR1 as LGHNA and CDR2 as YNFKEQ. This CDR3 is 14 amino acids long. Deletions cut 0 bases from V and 3 bases from J, with 8 bases between. The CDR3 sequence: CASSQEQVYYGYTF. In nucleotides, the CDR3 is TGTGCCAGCAGCCAAGAACAGGTCTACTATGGCTACACCTTC.

The chain employs TRBV4-2 and TRBJ2-7; TRBD2 agrees at 11 bases. This CDR3 is built from 21 residues. Per the germline V gene, CDR1 is LGHNA and CDR2 is YNFKEQ. Trimming at V came to 1 base and at J to 3 bases, leaving 20 bases not matched to a gene. CDR3 protein: CASSQGRMGGVAGGRVYEQYF. Written as DNA, the CDR3 is TGTGCCAGCAGCCAAGGCCGAATGGGGGGAGTAGCGGGGGGGCGAGTCTACGAGCAGTACTTC.

J is TRBJ2-7 and V is TRBV6-5; TRBD1 matches at 11 bases. V shed 4 bases, J shed 5 bases, and the junction held 4 bases outside the gene matches. Germline V lookup: CDR1 MNHEY, CDR2 SVGAGI. CDR3 length equals 14 residues. In nucleotides, the CDR3 is TGTGCCAGCAGTTTCGGACAGGGGGCCGACGAGCAGTACTTC. Protein sequence: CASSFGQGADEQYF.

Regarding this clone: The junction shows a germline mismatch at one end, possibly a read error. The rearrangement uses TRBV11-3 and TRBJ1-1; 7 bases map to TRBD1. The CDR3 is 13 residues long. Per germline, CDR1 SGHNT and CDR2 YENEEA. CDR3 nucleotide sequence: TGTGCCAGCAGCTTAGGAGGGGGCACTGGAGCTTTCTTT. This codes for CASSLGGGTGAFF.

The chain joins TRBV4-2 to TRBJ2-7, with 9 bases matching TRBD2. The ends lost 1 base at V and 5 bases at J; junction bases unmatched: 9. The CDR3 has 16 residues. Per the germline V gene, CDR1 is LGHNA and CDR2 is YNFKEQ. The CDR3 nucleotides are TGTGCCAGCAGCCAAGGTCTCGGGCTAGCGGGGAACGAGCAGTACTTC. Amino acid sequence: CASSQGLGLAGNEQYF.

The rearrangement joins TRBV2 to TRBJ2-5; 9 positions agree with TRBD1. CDR3 length equals 12 residues. The ends lost 9 bases at V and 11 bases at J; junction bases unmatched: 10. The germline V gene has CDR1 SNHLY and CDR2 FYNNEI. The CDR3 nucleotides read TGTGCCAGTAAGACAGGGGGTTCTGAGCAGTACTTC. It encodes CASKTGGSEQYF.

The chain employs TRBV9 and TRBJ1-5; perhaps TRBD1 as D (6 bases). The CDR3 is 15 amino acids. Germline CDR1 reads SGDLS; CDR2 reads YYNGEE. V lost 0 bases, J lost 2 bases, and 9 bases lay in between. The CDR3 bases are TGTGCCAGCAGCGTAGGGGCAGGGGGCAATCAGCCCCAGCATTTT. As protein: CASSVGAGGNQPQHF.

The chain couples TRBV6-6 to TRBJ1-1; D is undetermined. This CDR3 has 12 residues. The germline V gene encodes CDR1 MNHNY and CDR2 SVGAGI (reference sequence). The V end lost 3 bases, the J end lost 4 bases, and 6 bases lay between the germline ends. This chain's CDR3 is CASSYDITEAFF. As DNA, the CDR3 is TGTGCCAGCAGTTATGACATCACTGAAGCTTTCTTT.

This rearrangement joins TRBV10-1 to TRBJ2-7, with 10 bases that match TRBD1. CDR1 and CDR2 from the germline V gene are WNHNN and SYGVQD (reference sequence). Trimming removed 6 bases from V and 5 bases from J; junction bases left unmatched: 7. The CDR3 consists of 14 residues. The CDR3 DNA sequence: TGCGCCAGCAGCTACGGGACAGGGGTCCACGAGCAGTACTTC. Protein sequence: CASSYGTGVHEQYF.

A few counts support this clone. The chain combines TRBV10-2 with TRBJ2-3; TRBD2 matches 8 bases. Germline values: CDR1 WSHSY, CDR2 SAAADI. V shed 6 bases, J shed 7 bases, and the junction held 12 bases outside the gene matches. CDR3 size: 15 residues. The CDR3 DNA follows: TGCGCCAGCAGACTAGCGGAATCCTTCGGTAATACGCAGTATTTT. This encodes CASRLAESFGNTQYF.

V and J are TRBV5-6 and TRBJ1-5; a weak D match, TRBD1 (5 bases). The germline CDR1 and CDR2 sequences are SGHDT and YYEEEE. The CDR3 consists of 14 residues. Trimming removed 3 bases from V and 5 bases from J, with 12 bases in between. The CDR3 DNA sequence: TGTGCCAGCAGCTGGGGGGGTGGGGATCAGCCCCAGCATTTT. Protein product: CASSWGGGDQPQHF.

The chain uses TRBV5-1 and TRBJ1-1; 7 positions match TRBD1. Germline assignment: CDR1 SGHRS and CDR2 YFSETQ. This CDR3 is 15 amino acids long. With V trimmed by 3 bases and J by 1 base, 6 bases remained unmatched. The CDR3 nucleotides are TGCGCCAGCAGCTCCAACAGGGGCCCGAACACTGAAGCTTTCTTT. This sequence encodes CASSSNRGPNTEAFF.

The V gene is TRBV18, the J gene TRBJ2-7; tentative D call: TRBD2 (6 bases). This CDR3 is built from 15 residues. Germline CDR1 KGHSH, CDR2 LQKENI. V was cut by 2 bases and J by 5 bases, with 16 bases left in between. The CDR3 DNA reads as TGTGCCAGCTCACCAGTGTCGGGGGACCCCCACGAGCAGTACTTC. Protein sequence: CASSPVSGDPHEQYF.

The CDR3 DNA is TGCGCCAGCAGCCCCCGCTCTAGCGGGACTTACAATGAGCAGTTCTTC. Its protein product is CASSPRSSGTYNEQFF. The chain employs TRBV5-1 and TRBJ2-1, with 9 nucleotides matching TRBD2. CDR3 length equals 16 residues. V was clipped by 4 bases and J by 4 bases; unmatched bases: 9. Per the germline V gene, CDR1 is SGHRS and CDR2 is YFSETQ. Full variable domain (remainder filled in from reference TRBV5-1 and TRBJ2-1): KAGVTQTPRYLIKTRGQQVTLSCSPISGHRSVSWYQQTPGQGLQFLFEYFSETQRNKGNFPGRFSGRQFSNSRSEMNVSTLELGDSALYLCASSPRSSGTYNEQFFGPGTRLTVL.

V usage is TRBV4-2 and J usage is TRBJ1-2, with TRBD1 matching 9 bases. The germline V gene has CDR1 LGHNA and CDR2 YNFKEQ. V trimming: 3 bases; J trimming: 2 bases; junction bases outside the gene matches: 10. There are 17 residues in the CDR3. CDR3 nucleotide sequence: TGTGCCAGCAGCCAGGGCCGCAGAGGGACAGGGAACTATGGCTACACCTTC. This codes for CASSQGRRGTGNYGYTF.

This clone was observed a few times. The J gene is TRBJ2-1, the V gene TRBV5-1; TRBD2 matches at 8 bases. Germline V gene data show CDR1 as SGHRS and CDR2 as YFSETQ. Germline trimming cut 4 bases from V and 12 bases from J; bases unmatched to any gene: 12. The CDR3 sequence is 14 residues long. The CDR3 DNA reads as TGCGCCAGCAGCCCGGGACTAGATACAATGCGGCAGTTCTTC. Translation gives CASSPGLDTMRQFF.